This T cell receptor beta chain derives from a study of T cell responses to AZD1222 COVID-19 vaccine. Study information: Second-dose groups at about 4 or about 12 weeks were pooled. Study conclusions and caveats: A rise in Spike-specific TCR breadth and depth followed two AZD1222 doses. Donors skewed white British and female; clonal diversity was possibly underestimated.

Method: immunoSEQ multiplex PCR; TCRdb's copy keeps in-frame clones and lacks some. Altogether approximately 100,000 clones are present, about nine tenths being singletons, with the ten largest covering approximately 4.7%. This clone was recorded only once. Its antigen remains unidentified. The CDR3 has 15 amino acids. Germline values: CDR1 SGHVS, CDR2 FNYEAQ. V lost 6 bases and J lost 3; bases outside the gene matches: 10. The receptor comes from an adult in good health. This chain uses TRBV7-6 with TRBJ1-2; TRBD1 agrees at 7 bases. This specimen was peripheral blood, taken on day 0 of AZD1222 vaccination. The CDR3 nucleotides read TGTGCCAGCAGTCAACAGGGGACGGGATACTATGGCTACACCTTC. It is translated as CASSQQGTGYYGYTF.